The next 9 T cell receptor beta chains were all read from a single sample in a study of tissue T cells after allogeneic stem cell transplantation. Using immunoSEQ multiplex PCR, the repertoire was profiled, and TCRdb retains in-frame clones only, with some absent. The sample consists of about 42,000 clones, 80% to 95% of them appearing once. Sample: blood, taken before transplantation. All receptors derive from a woman aged 40 to 75 who later had graft-versus-host disease after an allogeneic stem cell transplant.

A few counts support this clone. The V gene is TRBV9, the J gene TRBJ2-5; 14 positions match TRBD2. CDR1 is SGDLS, CDR2 YYNGEE, per germline. The CDR3 runs 16 residues. V dropped 2 bases and J dropped 5; count of bases not matched to a gene: 5. The CDR3 region is CASSVGLAGGGETQYF. CDR3 coding DNA: TGTGCCAGCAGCGTCGGACTAGCGGGAGGAGGGGAGACCCAGTACTTC. The full variable domain, rest sourced from reference TRBV9 and TRBJ2-5, is DSGVTQTPKHLITATGQRVTLRCSPRSGDLSVYWYQQSLDQGLQFLIQYYNGEERAKGNILERFSAQQFPDLHSELNLSSLELGDSALYFCASSVGLAGGGETQYFGPGTRLLVL.

V and J are TRBV6-4 and TRBJ2-1, with TRBD2 matching 15 bases. Looked up from germline, CDR1 is MRHNA and CDR2 is SNTAGT. There are 17 residues in the CDR3. V shed 0 bases and J 6 bases; nucleotides not matched to a gene: 3. In DNA form, the CDR3 reads TGTGCCAGCAGTGACTCGGGACTAGCGGGAGGTCCCAATGAGCAGTTCTTC. This codes for CASSDSGLAGGPNEQFF.

The V and J genes are TRBV5-4 and TRBJ2-5, with D unresolved. The V and J ends lost 5 bases and 2 bases respectively, with 10 bases between them. Per germline, CDR1 SGHNT and CDR2 YYREEE (reference sequence). This CDR3 has 13 amino acids. CDR3 in amino acids: CASRGVFQETQYF. Written as DNA, the CDR3 is TGTGCCAGCAGAGGCGTGTTTCAAGAGACCCAGTACTTC.

The V and J genes are TRBV28 and TRBJ1-1; TRBD1 matches at 8 bases. Germline assignment: CDR1 MDHEN and CDR2 SYDVKM. The CDR3 is 15 residues long. The junction had 8 bases not matched to a gene; V was cut back by 3 bases and J by 5 bases. The CDR3 region has the DNA TGTGCCAGCAGTTTGGGGTCAGGGGGCCGGACTGAAGCTTTCTTT. It encodes CASSLGSGGRTEAFF.

The rearrangement joins TRBV7-9 to TRBJ2-5; D might be TRBD2 (6 bases). V was cut by 5 bases and J by 4 bases, with 20 bases left in between. Germline CDR1 and CDR2: SEHNR and FQNEAQ (reference sequence). The CDR3 totals 16 residues. In nucleotides, the CDR3 is TGTGCCAGCAGCCAAACCCACTCGACTAGATTAGAGACCCAGTACTTC. It codes for CASSQTHSTRLETQYF.

V and J are TRBV15 and TRBJ2-1; D might be TRBD1 or TRBD2, each matching 5 bases. CDR3 length equals 16 residues. Trimming took 0 bases from V and 0 from J, leaving 9 bases between them. From germline, CDR1 is LNHNV and CDR2 YYDKDF (reference sequence). The DNA for the CDR3 is TGTGCCACCAGCAGAGATCGGGGCAACTCCTACAATGAGCAGTTCTTC. Its translation is CATSRDRGNSYNEQFF.

The V call is TRBV10-2, the J call TRBJ2-2, with 9 bases aligning to TRBD2. Germline trimming cut 9 bases from V and 6 bases from J; bases unmatched to any gene: 8. The length of the CDR3 is 14 residues. Looked up from germline, CDR1 is WSHSY and CDR2 is SAAADI. The chain's CDR3 is CASMSLAGPGELFF. Here the CDR3 DNA reads TGCGCCAGTATGAGTCTAGCGGGACCCGGGGAGCTGTTTTTT.

This chain uses TRBV30 with TRBJ2-7, with 8 bases fitting TRBD2. Germline assignment: CDR1 GTSNPN and CDR2 SVGIG (reference sequence). J gave up 2 bases and V 2 bases, and 5 bases lay outside the gene matches. This CDR3 region has 14 residues. The CDR3 nucleotides read TGTGCCTGGAGTTGGATAGCGGGGCCCTACGAGCAGTACTTC. Protein sequence: CAWSWIAGPYEQYF.

The genes are TRBV7-3 and TRBJ2-5, with D possibly matching TRBD2 (5 bases). The V end lost 3 bases, the J end lost 5 bases, and 10 bases lay between the germline ends. Germline assignment: CDR1 SGHTA and CDR2 FQGTGA. The CDR3 loop spans 13 amino acids. As DNA, the CDR3 is TGTGCCAGCAGCTTGATGGAGGACGAGACCCAGTACTTC. Translated: CASSLMEDETQYF.